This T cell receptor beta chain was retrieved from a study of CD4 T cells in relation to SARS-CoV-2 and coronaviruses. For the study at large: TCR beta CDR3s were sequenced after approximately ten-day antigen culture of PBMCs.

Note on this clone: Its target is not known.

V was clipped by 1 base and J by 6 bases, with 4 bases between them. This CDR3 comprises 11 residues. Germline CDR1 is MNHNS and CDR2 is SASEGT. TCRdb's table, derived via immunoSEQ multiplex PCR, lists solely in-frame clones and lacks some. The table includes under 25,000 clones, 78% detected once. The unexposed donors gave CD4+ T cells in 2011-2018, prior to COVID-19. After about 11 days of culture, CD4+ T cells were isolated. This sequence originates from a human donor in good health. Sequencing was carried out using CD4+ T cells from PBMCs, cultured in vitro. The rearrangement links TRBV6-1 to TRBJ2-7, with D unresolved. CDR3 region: CASSEGGEQYF. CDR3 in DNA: TGTGCCAGCAGTGAAGGAGGCGAGCAGTACTTC.